This TCR beta chain derives from a study of blood T cell repertoires in COVID-19. At the level of the study: T cells, B-cell-depleted T cells, or PBMCs provided the cDNA or gDNA that served as material.

Libraries were prepared by immunoSEQ multiplex PCR; TCRdb keeps only in-frame clonotypes and omits some of them. The sample contains 160,000 or so clones, roughly 87% of which appear only once. This CDR3 is 14 amino acids long. Germline CDR1 SGHRS, CDR2 YFSETQ. V shed 1 base, J shed 4 bases, and the junction held 4 bases outside the gene matches. The sequence was obtained from a human donor with acute COVID-19. The donor label of this sample is uncertain. The sequenced material came from PBMCs or T cells enriched from blood (not recorded which). The chain combines TRBV5-1 with TRBJ1-1; 7 nucleotides align to TRBD1. CDR3 DNA sequence: TGCGCCAGCAGCTTGACCTCAGGGGGCACTGAAGCTTTCTTT. This codes for CASSLTSGGTEAFF.